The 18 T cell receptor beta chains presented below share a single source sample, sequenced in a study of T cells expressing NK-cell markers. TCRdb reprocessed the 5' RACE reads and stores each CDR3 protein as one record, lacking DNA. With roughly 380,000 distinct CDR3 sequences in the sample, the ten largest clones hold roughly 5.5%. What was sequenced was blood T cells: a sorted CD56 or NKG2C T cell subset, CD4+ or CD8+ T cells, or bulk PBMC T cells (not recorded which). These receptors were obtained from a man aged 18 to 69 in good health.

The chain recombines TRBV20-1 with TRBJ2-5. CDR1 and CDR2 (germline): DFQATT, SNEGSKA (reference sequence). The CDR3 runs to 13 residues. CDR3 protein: CSASLSDQETQYF.

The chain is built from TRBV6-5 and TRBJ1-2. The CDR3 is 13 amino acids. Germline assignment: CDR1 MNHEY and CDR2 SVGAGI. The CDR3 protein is CASSYASGYGYTF.

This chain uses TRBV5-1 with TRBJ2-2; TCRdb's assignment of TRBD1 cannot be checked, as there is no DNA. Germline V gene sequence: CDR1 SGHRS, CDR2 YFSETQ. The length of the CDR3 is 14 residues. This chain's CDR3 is CASSKTGDTGELFF.

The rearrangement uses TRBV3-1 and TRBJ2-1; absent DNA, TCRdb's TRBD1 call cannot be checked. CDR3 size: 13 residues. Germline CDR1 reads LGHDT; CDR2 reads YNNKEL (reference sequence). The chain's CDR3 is CAQHEGQNNEQFF.

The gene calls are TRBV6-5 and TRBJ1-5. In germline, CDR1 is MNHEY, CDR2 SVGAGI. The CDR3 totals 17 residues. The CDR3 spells CASKFQSRLVPNQPQHF.

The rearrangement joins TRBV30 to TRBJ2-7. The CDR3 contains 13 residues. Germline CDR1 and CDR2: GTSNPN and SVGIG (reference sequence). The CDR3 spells CAWSTGISYEQYF.

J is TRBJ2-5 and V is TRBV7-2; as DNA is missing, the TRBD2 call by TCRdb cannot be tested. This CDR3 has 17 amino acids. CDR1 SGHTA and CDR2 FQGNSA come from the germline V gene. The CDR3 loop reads CASSLGGRGGLQETQYF. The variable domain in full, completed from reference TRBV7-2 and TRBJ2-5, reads GAGVSQSPSNKVTEKGKDVELRCDPISGHTALYWYRQSLGQGLEFLIYFQGNSAPDKSGLPSDRFSAERTGGSVSTLTIQRTQQEDSAVYLCASSLGGRGGLQETQYFGPGTRLLVL.

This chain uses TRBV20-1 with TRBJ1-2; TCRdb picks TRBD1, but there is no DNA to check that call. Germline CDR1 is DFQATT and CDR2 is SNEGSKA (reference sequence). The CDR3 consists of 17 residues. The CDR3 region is CSARDWRTGGDNYGYTF.

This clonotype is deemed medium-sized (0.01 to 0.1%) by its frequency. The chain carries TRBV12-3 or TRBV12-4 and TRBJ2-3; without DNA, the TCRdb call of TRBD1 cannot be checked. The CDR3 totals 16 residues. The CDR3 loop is CASSPRPGGGTDTQYF.

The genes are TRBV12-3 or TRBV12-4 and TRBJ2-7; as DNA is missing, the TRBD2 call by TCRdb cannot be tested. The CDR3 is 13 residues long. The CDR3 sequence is CASSFLGDGMQYF.

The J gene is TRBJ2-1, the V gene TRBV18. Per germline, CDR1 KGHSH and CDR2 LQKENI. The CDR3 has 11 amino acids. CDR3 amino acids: CASSLWGEQFF.

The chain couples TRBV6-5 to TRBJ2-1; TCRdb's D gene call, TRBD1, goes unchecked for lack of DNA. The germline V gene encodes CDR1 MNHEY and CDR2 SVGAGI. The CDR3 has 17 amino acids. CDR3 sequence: CASSYSSPPGGLNEQFF.

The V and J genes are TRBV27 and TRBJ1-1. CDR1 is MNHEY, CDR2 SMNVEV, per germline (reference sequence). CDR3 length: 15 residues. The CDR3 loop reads CASSLLKTSFGEAFF.

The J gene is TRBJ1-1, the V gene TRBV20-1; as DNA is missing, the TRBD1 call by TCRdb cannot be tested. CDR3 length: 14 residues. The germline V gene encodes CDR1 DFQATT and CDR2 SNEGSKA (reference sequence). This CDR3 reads CSAKPTGKMAEAFF.

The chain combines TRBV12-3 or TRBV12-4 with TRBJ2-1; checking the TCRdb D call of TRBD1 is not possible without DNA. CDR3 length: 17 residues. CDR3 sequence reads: CASSFRKDSRSYNEQFF.

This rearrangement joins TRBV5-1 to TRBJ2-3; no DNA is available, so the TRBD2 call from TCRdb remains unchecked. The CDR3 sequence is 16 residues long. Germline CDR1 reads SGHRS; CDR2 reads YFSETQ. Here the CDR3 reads CASSQSASGGADTQYF.

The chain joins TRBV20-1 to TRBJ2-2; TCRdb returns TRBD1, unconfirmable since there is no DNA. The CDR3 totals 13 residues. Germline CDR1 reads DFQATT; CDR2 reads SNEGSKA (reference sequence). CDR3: CSAPVEATGELFF.

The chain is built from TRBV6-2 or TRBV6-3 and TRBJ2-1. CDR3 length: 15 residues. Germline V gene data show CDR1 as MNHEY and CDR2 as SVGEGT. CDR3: CASSYSQTTYNEQFF.